Given below is one T cell receptor beta chain in context. The junction had 3 bases not matched to a gene; V was cut back by 6 bases and J by 5 bases. CDR1 is ENHRY and CDR2 is SYGVKD in the germline V gene. This CDR3 is built from 14 residues. Study processing details: Amplification of reference gene primers was used by the study to estimate nucleated cell counts. The protocol was immunoSEQ multiplex PCR, while the TCRdb copy is restricted to in-frame clones and leaves out a portion. V, J and clone size reflect that table, while D and trimming were determined from the DNA. This sample has 95,000 or so clones; roughly 76% occur once, and the top ten carry 4% to 5.5%. These data come from a study of blood T cell repertoires in COVID-19.

The rearrangement links TRBV10-3 to TRBJ2-7; 14 positions agree with TRBD2. The specimen sequenced was peripheral blood. The receptor was isolated from a man older than 75 with COVID-19, enrolled during active disease. In DNA, the CDR3 is TGTGCCATCAGCCTGGGACTAGCGGGAGACGAGCAGTACTTC. Amino acid sequence: CAISLGLAGDEQYF.